The 12 T cell receptor beta chains listed next were all sequenced from one sample in a study of regulatory T cells in long-lasting Graves disease. Combining iRepertoire HTBI primers with Arm-PCR of CDR3 regions, the authors built TCR beta libraries. In TCRdb, the multiplex PCR reads were re-called with MiXCR into one record per CDR3 protein. Of about 430,000 distinct CDR3 sequences listed, 15% were seen once; the top ten hold about 8%. The time point denotes: newly diagnosed GD, antithyroid drugs for less than 3 months. There was RNA extracted from PBMCs, and the TCR library was made from it. These data are also associated with another study on T cells in Graves' hyperthyroidism and ophthalmopathy.

The sample consisted of peripheral blood mononuclear cells (PBMCs), taken at new diagnosis, from a patient treated with antithyroid drugs. The source is a woman in her thirties or forties with Graves disease.

The rearrangement uses TRBV19 and TRBJ2-2; D is perhaps TRBD1 (5 bases). V shed 9 bases and J shed 6 bases, with 17 bases lying between them. Germline CDR1 and CDR2: LNHDA and SQIVND (reference sequence). The CDR3 totals 14 residues. CDR3 DNA: TGTGCCAGCCGGTGGCAGGGAAGGGCCGGGGAGCTGTTTTTT. Translation gives CASRWQGRAGELFF.

This clonotype was detected ten times or more. The chain joins TRBV6-1 to TRBJ2-1; 8 bases are shared with TRBD2. The trim removed 7 bases at V and 0 bases at J, leaving 8 bases unmatched. The CDR3 has 16 residues. In germline, CDR1 is MNHNS, CDR2 SASEGT. The CDR3: CASTATSGLSYNEQFF. The CDR3 region has the DNA TGTGCCAGCACTGCAACTAGCGGACTCTCCTACAATGAGCAGTTCTTC.

This clonotype was picked up many times. The chain carries TRBV28 and TRBJ1-5; no definite D call. Germline V gene data show CDR1 as MDHEN and CDR2 as SYDVKM. V lost 1 base and J lost 7, with 11 bases in between. The CDR3 sequence is 14 residues long. The CDR3 sequence is CASSLSSVSQPQHF. The CDR3 DNA follows: TGTGCCAGCAGTTTATCGTCCGTCAGCCAGCCCCAGCATTTT.

This clonotype was detected ten times or more. The rearrangement links TRBV12-3 or TRBV12-4 to TRBJ2-1; the D is unclear. V was cut by 1 base and J by 10 bases, with 20 bases left in between. The CDR3 runs to 16 residues. This CDR3 is CASSLGSSLSIREQFF. CDR3 in DNA: TGTGCCAGCAGTTTAGGTTCTAGTCTCTCGATTAGGGAGCAGTTCTTC.

This clonotype was detected many times. The rearrangement joins TRBV2 to TRBJ1-5; 7 bases align to TRBD1. This CDR3 has 15 residues. Germline V CDR1 and CDR2: SNHLY, FYNNEI. The V and J ends lost 5 bases and 4 bases, in that order; junction bases with no gene match: 8. In DNA form, the CDR3 reads TGTGCCAGCAGTCAAATGACAGGGAATAATCAGCCCCAGCATTTT. Protein sequence: CASSQMTGNNQPQHF.

This clonotype was counted many times. The V call is TRBV3-1, the J call TRBJ2-7; no definite D call. Trimming took 1 base from V and 7 from J, leaving 17 bases between them. Germline loops: CDR1 LGHDT, CDR2 YNNKEL (reference sequence). The CDR3 sequence is 15 residues long. The DNA for the CDR3 is TGTGCCAGCAGCCAAGGCCTTTCCTTAGGGCGGGAGCAGTACTTC. Translated: CASSQGLSLGREQYF.

This clonotype appeared a few times. The chain links TRBV13 to TRBJ2-3; TRBD2 agrees at 9 bases. Germline V lookup: CDR1 PRHDT, CDR2 FYEKMQ (reference sequence). The CDR3 contains 21 residues. After removal of 0 bases from V and 4 bases from J, the junction contained 20 bases not matched to a gene. The CDR3 loop is CASSLGLPLSFGSGSADTQYF. The CDR3 DNA is TGTGCCAGCAGCTTAGGCCTTCCGCTCTCCTTCGGTAGCGGGAGTGCAGATACGCAGTATTTT.

V is TRBV20-1 and J is TRBJ2-7; 9 bases fit TRBD2. The ends lost 0 bases at V and 4 bases at J; junction bases unmatched: 7. CDR3 length equals 15 residues. Germline V gene sequence: CDR1 DFQATT, CDR2 SNEGSKA (reference sequence). The CDR3 bases are TGCAGTGCTAGAGATGTGGCGGGAGGGGAGTACGAGCAGTACTTC. Protein product: CSARDVAGGEYEQYF.

This clonotype has a handful of counts. The genes are TRBV6-2 or TRBV6-3 and TRBJ1-3; the D is unclear. From germline, CDR1 is MNHEY and CDR2 SVGEGT. Trimming stripped 6 bases from V and 0 bases from J, with 9 bases between. The CDR3 covers 14 residues. The DNA of the CDR3 is TGTGCCAGCAGAGGAGGCTTCTCTGGAAACACCATATATTTT. This codes for CASRGGFSGNTIYF.

This clonotype showed up many times. This chain uses TRBV18 with TRBJ2-3; 10 nucleotides agree with TRBD2. The junction had 5 bases not matched to a gene; V was cut back by 3 bases and J by 2 bases. The CDR3 totals 16 residues. Germline loops: CDR1 KGHSH, CDR2 LQKENI. The chain's CDR3 is CASSPWTSGNTDTQYF. In DNA, the CDR3 is TGTGCCAGCTCACCTTGGACTAGCGGAAACACAGATACGCAGTATTTT.

Only one count was recorded for this clonotype. This clone may be a read error of a much larger clone one base away. The V and J genes are TRBV7-2 and TRBJ1-5; 7 bases line up with TRBD1. This CDR3 region has 12 residues. The junction had 3 bases not matched to a gene; V was cut back by 5 bases and J by 8 bases. The germline V gene encodes CDR1 SGHTA and CDR2 FQGNSA. CDR3 coding DNA: TGTGCCAGCAGCCCCCAGGGGGAGCCCCAGCATTTT. Translating it yields CASSPQGEPQHF. The whole variable domain, filled in from reference TRBV7-2 and TRBJ1-5, reads GAGVSQSPSNKVTEKGKDVELRCDPISGHTALYWYRQSLGQGLEFLIYFQGNSAPDKSGLPSDRFSAERTGGSVSTLTIQRTQQEDSAVYLCASSPQGEPQHFGDGTRLSIL.

The chain is built from TRBV5-1 and TRBJ2-3; D gene ambiguous. The germline CDR1 and CDR2 sequences are SGHRS and YFSETQ. V lost 2 bases and J 2 bases, leaving 15 bases between the germline ends. The CDR3 totals 16 residues. The CDR3 nucleotides read TGCGCCAGCAGCTTTCGGTCGGGTTTAAACACAGATACGCAGTATTTT. Translating it yields CASSFRSGLNTDTQYF.